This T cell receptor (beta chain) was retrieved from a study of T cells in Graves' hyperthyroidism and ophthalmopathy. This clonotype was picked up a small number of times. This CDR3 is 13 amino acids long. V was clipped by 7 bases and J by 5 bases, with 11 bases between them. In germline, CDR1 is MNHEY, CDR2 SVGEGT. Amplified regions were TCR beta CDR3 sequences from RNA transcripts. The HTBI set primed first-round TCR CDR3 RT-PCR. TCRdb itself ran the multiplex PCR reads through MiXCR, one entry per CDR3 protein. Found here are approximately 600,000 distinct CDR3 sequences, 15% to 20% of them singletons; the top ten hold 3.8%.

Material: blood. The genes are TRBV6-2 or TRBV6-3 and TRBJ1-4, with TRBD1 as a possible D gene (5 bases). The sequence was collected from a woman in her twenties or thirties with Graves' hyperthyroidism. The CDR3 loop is CASTRGRNEKLFF. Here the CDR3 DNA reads TGTGCCAGCACGAGGGGCAGGAATGAAAAACTGTTTTTT.